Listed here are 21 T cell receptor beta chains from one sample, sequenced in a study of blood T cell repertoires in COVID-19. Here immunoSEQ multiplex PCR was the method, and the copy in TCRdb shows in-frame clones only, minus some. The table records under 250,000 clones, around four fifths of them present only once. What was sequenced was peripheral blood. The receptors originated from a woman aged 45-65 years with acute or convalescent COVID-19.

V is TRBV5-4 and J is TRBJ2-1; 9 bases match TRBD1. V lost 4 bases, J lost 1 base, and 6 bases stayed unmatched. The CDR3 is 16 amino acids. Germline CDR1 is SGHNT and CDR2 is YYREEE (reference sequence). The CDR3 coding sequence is TGTGCCAGCAGCCCCGGGACAGGGAGGTCCTACAATGAGCAGTTCTTC. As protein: CASSPGTGRSYNEQFF.

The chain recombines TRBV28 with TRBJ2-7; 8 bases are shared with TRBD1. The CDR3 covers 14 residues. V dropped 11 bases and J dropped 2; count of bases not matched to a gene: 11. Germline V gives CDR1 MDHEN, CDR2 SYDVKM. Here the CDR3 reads CAARTGGTAYEQYF. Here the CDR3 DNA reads TGTGCCGCTAGAACAGGGGGGACAGCCTACGAGCAGTACTTC.

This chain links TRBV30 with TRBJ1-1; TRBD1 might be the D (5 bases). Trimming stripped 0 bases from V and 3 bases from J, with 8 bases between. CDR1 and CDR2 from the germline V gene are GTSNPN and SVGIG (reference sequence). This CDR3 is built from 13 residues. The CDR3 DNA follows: TGTGCCTGGAGTGTTACAGGTTACACTGAAGCTTTCTTT. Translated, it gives CAWSVTGYTEAFF.

CDR3 in DNA: TGTGCCAGCAGCTACCGGGACAGGTGGACCGGGGAGCTGTTTTTT. Translation: CASSYRDRWTGELFF. The chain is built from TRBV5-6 and TRBJ2-2, with 8 bases matching TRBD1. The CDR3 length is 15 residues. The germline V gene has CDR1 SGHDT and CDR2 YYEEEE. V was pared by 3 bases and J by 5 bases, with 6 bases of the junction left unmatched. Using reference TRBV5-6 and TRBJ2-2 for the parts outside the CDR3, the full variable domain is DAGVTQSPTHLIKTRGQQVTLRCSPKSGHDTVSWYQQALGQGPQFIFQYYEEEERQRGNFPDRFSGHQFPNYSSELNVNALLLGDSALYLCASSYRDRWTGELFFGEGSRLTVL.

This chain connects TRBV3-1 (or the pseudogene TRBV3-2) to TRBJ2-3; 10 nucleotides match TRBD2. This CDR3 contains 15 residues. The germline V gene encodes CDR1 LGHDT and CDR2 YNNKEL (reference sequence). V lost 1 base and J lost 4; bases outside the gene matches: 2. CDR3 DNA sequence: TGTGCCAGCAGCCAAGGAGGGACTAGCGCAGATACGCAGTATTTT. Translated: CASSQGGTSADTQYF.

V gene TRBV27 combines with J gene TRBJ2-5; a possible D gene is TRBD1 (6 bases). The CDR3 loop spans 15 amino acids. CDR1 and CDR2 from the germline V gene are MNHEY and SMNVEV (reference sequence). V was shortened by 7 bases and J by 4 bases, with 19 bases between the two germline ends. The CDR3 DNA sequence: TGTGCCAGCACCACACTTGGTGGGGGCGCAGAGACCCAGTACTTC. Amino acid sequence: CASTTLGGGAETQYF.

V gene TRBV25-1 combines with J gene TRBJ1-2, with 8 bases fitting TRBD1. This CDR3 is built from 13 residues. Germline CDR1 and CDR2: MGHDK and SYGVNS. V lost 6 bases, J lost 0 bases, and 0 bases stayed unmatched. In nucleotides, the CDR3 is TGTGCCAGCAGGGACAGGGCTAACTATGGCTACACCTTC. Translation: CASRDRANYGYTF.

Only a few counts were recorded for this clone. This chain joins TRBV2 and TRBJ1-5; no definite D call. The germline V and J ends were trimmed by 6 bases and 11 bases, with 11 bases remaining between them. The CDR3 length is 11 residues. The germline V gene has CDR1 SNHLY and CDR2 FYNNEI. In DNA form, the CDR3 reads TGTGCCAGCAGGTCTTTCGAGGCCCAGCATTTT. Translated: CASRSFEAQHF.

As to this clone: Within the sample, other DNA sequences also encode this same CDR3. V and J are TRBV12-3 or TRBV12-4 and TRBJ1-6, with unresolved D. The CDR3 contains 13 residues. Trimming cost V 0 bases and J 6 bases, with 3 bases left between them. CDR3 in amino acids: CASSLARNSPLHF. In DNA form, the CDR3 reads TGTGCCAGCAGTTTAGCGCGTAATTCACCCCTCCACTTT.

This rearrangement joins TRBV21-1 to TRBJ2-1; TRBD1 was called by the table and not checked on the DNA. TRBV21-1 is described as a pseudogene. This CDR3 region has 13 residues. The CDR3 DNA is TGTGCCATCCCGGGACAGGGTAACAATGAGCAGTTCTTC. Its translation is CAIPGQGNNEQFF.

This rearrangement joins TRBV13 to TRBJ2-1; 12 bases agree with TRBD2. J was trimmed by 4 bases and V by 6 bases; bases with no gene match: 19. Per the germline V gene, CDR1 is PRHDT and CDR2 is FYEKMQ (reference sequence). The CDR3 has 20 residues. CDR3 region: CASSSWTSGTVSLGYNEQFF. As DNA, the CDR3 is TGTGCCAGCAGTTCATGGACTAGCGGGACGGTTTCTCTTGGATACAATGAGCAGTTCTTC.

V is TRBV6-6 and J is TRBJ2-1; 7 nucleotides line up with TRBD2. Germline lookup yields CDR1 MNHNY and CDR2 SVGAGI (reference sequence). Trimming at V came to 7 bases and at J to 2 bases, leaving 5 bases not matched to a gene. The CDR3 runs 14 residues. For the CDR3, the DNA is TGTGCCAGCAACGCGGGAGTCGCCTACAATGAGCAGTTCTTC. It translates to CASNAGVAYNEQFF.

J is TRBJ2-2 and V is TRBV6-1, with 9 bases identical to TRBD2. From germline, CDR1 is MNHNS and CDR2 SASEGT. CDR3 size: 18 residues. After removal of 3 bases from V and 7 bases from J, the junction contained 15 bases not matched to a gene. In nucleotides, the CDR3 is TGTGCCAGCAGTGAGTCTTGGATTAGCGGGAGTGTACTCGGGGAGCTGTTTTTT. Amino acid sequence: CASSESWISGSVLGELFF.

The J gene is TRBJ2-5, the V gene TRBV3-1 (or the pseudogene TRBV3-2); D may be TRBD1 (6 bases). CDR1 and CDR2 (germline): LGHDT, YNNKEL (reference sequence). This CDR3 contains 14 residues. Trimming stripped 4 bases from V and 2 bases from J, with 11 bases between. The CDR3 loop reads CASSPWTVQETQYF. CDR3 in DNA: TGTGCCAGCAGCCCTTGGACAGTTCAAGAGACCCAGTACTTC.

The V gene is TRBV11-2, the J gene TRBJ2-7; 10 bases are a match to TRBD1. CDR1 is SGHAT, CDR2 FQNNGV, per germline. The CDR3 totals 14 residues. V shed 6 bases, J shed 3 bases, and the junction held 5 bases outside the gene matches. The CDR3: CASRRQGALYEQYF. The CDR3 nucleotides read TGTGCCAGCAGGCGACAGGGGGCTCTCTACGAGCAGTACTTC.

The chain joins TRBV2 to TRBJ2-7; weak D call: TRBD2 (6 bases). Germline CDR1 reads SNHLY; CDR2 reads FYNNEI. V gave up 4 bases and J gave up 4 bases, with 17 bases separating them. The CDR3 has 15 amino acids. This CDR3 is CASSGEKGRMYEQYF. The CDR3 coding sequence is TGTGCCAGCAGTGGGGAGAAGGGGAGGATGTACGAGCAGTACTTC.

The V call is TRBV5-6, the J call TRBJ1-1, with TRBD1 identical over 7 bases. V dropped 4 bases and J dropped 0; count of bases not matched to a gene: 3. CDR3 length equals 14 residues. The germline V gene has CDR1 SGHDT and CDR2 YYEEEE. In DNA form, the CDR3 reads TGTGCCAGCAGCCAGCAGGGGGTGAACACTGAAGCTTTCTTT. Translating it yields CASSQQGVNTEAFF.

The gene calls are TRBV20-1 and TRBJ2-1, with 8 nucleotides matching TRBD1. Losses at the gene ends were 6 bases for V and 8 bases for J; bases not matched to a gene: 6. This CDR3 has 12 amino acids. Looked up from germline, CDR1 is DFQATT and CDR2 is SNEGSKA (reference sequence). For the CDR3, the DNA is TGCAGTGCCAGTGACAGGGGCCATGAGCAGTTCTTC. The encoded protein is CSASDRGHEQFF.

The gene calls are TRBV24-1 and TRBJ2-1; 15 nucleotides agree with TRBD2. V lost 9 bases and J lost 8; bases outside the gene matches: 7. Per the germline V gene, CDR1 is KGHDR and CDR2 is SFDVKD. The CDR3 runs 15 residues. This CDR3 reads CATGEGLAGGHEQFF. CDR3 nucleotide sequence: TGTGCCACCGGAGAAGGACTAGCGGGAGGGCATGAGCAGTTCTTC.

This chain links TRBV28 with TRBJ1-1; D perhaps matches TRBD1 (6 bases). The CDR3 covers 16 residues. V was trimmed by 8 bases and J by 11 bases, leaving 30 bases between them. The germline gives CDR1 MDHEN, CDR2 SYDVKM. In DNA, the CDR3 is TGTGCCAGCTTTGATGCCCTTGGGACAAAACATCCGGGGGCTTTCTTT. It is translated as CASFDALGTKHPGAFF.

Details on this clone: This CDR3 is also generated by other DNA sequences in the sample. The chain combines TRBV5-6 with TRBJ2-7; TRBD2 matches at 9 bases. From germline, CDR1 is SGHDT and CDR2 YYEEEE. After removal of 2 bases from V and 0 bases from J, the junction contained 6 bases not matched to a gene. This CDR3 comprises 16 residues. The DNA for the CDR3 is TGTGCCAGCAGCTTCCCTAGCGGGGAAAGCTCCTACGAGCAGTACTTC. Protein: CASSFPSGESSYEQYF.